The 20 T cell receptor beta chains in this list originate from one sample, sequenced in a study of molecular identifiers for immune sequencing clone quantification. TCRdb re-called the PCR reads through MiXCR, storing one row per CDR3 protein. This sample has about 640,000 distinct CDR3 sequences, with nearly 20% found just once. Material for sequencing was naive CD8+ T cells from blood, with Jurkat cell RNA spiked in. Subset in this sample: FACS-sorted CD8+CD4-CCR7+CD45RA+ naive T cells. The receptors derive from a human donor in good health. Some libraries in this study had Jurkat cell RNA spiked in.

This clonotype has only one observation. A much more abundant neighbour one base away suggests this may be a read error. Here the CDR3 omits its conserved ending phenylalanine or tryptophan, so a read error is the likely source. The chain employs TRBV10-3 and TRBJ1-1, with D uncertain. The V end was cut by 4 bases, the J end by 3 bases, with 6 bases between. Looked up from germline, CDR1 is ENHRY and CDR2 is SYGVKD. The CDR3 runs 12 residues. As DNA, the CDR3 is TGTGCCATCAGTGCGGGTCACACTGAAGCTTTCTCT. Translated, it gives CAISAGHTEAFS.

This clonotype was detected many times. The genes are TRBV12-5 and TRBJ2-2; 9 bases are a match to TRBD1. CDR3 length equals 15 residues. The germline V gene encodes CDR1 LGHNT and CDR2 FRNRAP. Germline trimming cut 5 bases from V and 1 base from J; bases unmatched to any gene: 2. CDR3 loop: CASGEDRGNTGELFF. The CDR3 bases are TGTGCTAGTGGTGAGGACAGGGGGAACACCGGGGAGCTGTTTTTT.

This clonotype has a count of ten or more. The chain employs TRBV29-1 and TRBJ2-3, with a tentative D call TRBD2 (5 bases). There are 13 residues in the CDR3. V was shortened by 4 bases and J by 1 base, with 9 bases between the two germline ends. Germline V lookup: CDR1 SQVTM, CDR2 ANQGSEA. The CDR3 spells CSVGGVRTDTQYF. The DNA of the CDR3 is TGCAGCGTTGGGGGAGTACGCACAGATACGCAGTATTTT.

Concerning this clonotype itself: A much more abundant neighbour one base away suggests this may be a read error. This chain joins TRBV11-2 and TRBJ2-1; D is unclear. There are 14 residues in the CDR3. The V end lost 5 bases, the J end lost 3 bases, and 11 bases lay between the germline ends. Germline V gene sequence: CDR1 SGHAT, CDR2 FQNNGV. CDR3 loop: CASSEDVDYNEQFF. The CDR3 DNA reads as TGTGCCAGCAGCGAGGACGTTGACTACAATGAGCAGTTCTTC. Looking up the rest from reference TRBV11-2 and TRBJ2-1 gives the full variable domain: EAGVAQSPRYKIIEKRQSVAFWCNPISGHATLYWYQQILGQGPKLLIQFQNNGVVDDSQLPKDRFSAERLKGVDSTLKIQPAKLEDSAVYLCASSEDVDYNEQFFGPGTRLTVL.

This clonotype was recorded a few times. This CDR3 reads CASSLSVPADTQYF. The CDR3 DNA sequence: TGTGCCAGCAGTTTATCCGTACCGGCAGATACGCAGTATTTT. The J gene is TRBJ2-3, the V gene TRBV12-3 or TRBV12-4; the D is unclear. The CDR3 is 14 residues long. V was trimmed by 2 bases and J by 4 bases, leaving 10 bases between them.

In regard to this clonotype: This may be a read error: a much more frequent sequence differs by one nucleotide. The CDR3 does not end in the conserved phenylalanine or tryptophan, so this is likely a read error. The CDR3 region has the DNA TGCAGCGTTGATTTAGCGTCATGGGACACTGAAGCTTTCTCT. Translation gives CSVDLASWDTEAFS. This chain uses TRBV29-1 with TRBJ1-1; D is uncertain. The CDR3 covers 14 residues. Between the trimmed V and J ends, which lost 3 bases and 3 bases, there was a span of 14 bases. In germline, CDR1 is SQVTM, CDR2 ANQGSEA.

This clonotype appeared a few times. The rearrangement links TRBV11-2 to TRBJ1-1; 11 nucleotides align to TRBD1. This CDR3 has 16 amino acids. Germline CDR1 is SGHAT and CDR2 is FQNNGV. With 5 bases clipped from V and 1 base from J, the junction kept 6 bases outside the gene matches. In nucleotides, the CDR3 is TGTGCCAGCAGCCTAGGGACAGGGGGTACGAACACTGAAGCTTTCTTT. This sequence encodes CASSLGTGGTNTEAFF.

This clonotype was counted at least ten times. The rearrangement uses TRBV7-9 and TRBJ2-3; 7 nucleotides match TRBD1. The CDR3 loop spans 15 amino acids. Germline loops: CDR1 SEHNR, CDR2 FQNEAQ (reference sequence). With V trimmed by 5 bases and J by 4 bases, 9 bases remained unmatched. CDR3 nucleotides: TGTGCCAGCAGCCCTGGGGACAGCCGTGCAGATACGCAGTATTTT. Its translation is CASSPGDSRADTQYF.

As for this clonotype: A much larger clone lies a single base off, so this may be a read error. CDR3 sequence reads: CASSLRAGLLAFF. For the CDR3, the DNA is TGTGCCAGCAGCTTAAGGGCGGGGCTGCTAGCTTTCTTT. The chain has TRBV7-6 and TRBJ1-1; possibly TRBD1 for D (5 bases). The CDR3 has 13 amino acids. Germline assignment: CDR1 SGHVS and CDR2 FNYEAQ. With 2 bases removed from V and 10 bases from J, the gap between germline ends came to 14 bases. Together with reference TRBV7-6 and TRBJ1-1, the CDR3 gives the full variable domain: GAGVSQSPRYKVTKRGQDVALRCDPISGHVSLYWYRQALGQGPEFLTYFNYEAQQDKSGLPNDRFSAERPEGSISTLTIQRTEQRDSAMYRCASSLRAGLLAFFGQGTRLTVV.

V usage is TRBV7-6 and J usage is TRBJ2-7, with a possible D match to TRBD1 (5 bases). Germline lookup yields CDR1 SGHVS and CDR2 FNYEAQ. This CDR3 has 14 amino acids. Trimming removed 5 bases from V and 2 bases from J, with 13 bases in between. CDR3 in amino acids: CASSLHFRAYEQYF. DNA of the CDR3: TGTGCCAGCAGCCTCCACTTCAGGGCCTACGAGCAGTACTTC.

This clonotype has at least ten counts. The chain links TRBV29-1 to TRBJ2-1; a weak D match, TRBD1 (6 bases). From germline, CDR1 is SQVTM and CDR2 ANQGSEA. The CDR3 spans 14 residues. V lost 6 bases, J lost 7 bases, and 19 bases lay in between. In DNA, the CDR3 is TGCAGCGTACAGGGCCTCCGTGGTGTGAATGAGCAGTTCTTC. This codes for CSVQGLRGVNEQFF.

The gene calls are TRBV7-9 and TRBJ2-3, with 7 bases lining up with TRBD2. Trimming cost V 4 bases and J 6 bases; bases outside gene matches: 4. The V gene's germline CDR1 is SEHNR and CDR2 FQNEAQ (reference sequence). The CDR3 totals 13 residues. The CDR3 here is CASSSPGGDTQYF. The CDR3 DNA reads as TGTGCCAGCAGCTCCCCGGGGGGTGATACGCAGTATTTT.

This clonotype was seen ten or more times. The chain uses TRBV7-9 and TRBJ1-1; maybe TRBD1 (5 bases). Trimming shortened V by 2 bases and J by 11 bases, and 12 bases separated the two germline ends. The CDR3 length is 12 residues. Germline assignment: CDR1 SEHNR and CDR2 FQNEAQ (reference sequence). As DNA, the CDR3 is TGTGCCAGCAGCTTATTAGGGGTGGAGGCTTTCTTT. The encoded protein is CASSLLGVEAFF.

This clonotype was seen many times. The chain employs TRBV18 and TRBJ2-7, with D perhaps matching TRBD1 (6 bases). CDR1 is KGHSH and CDR2 is LQKENI in the germline V gene. Between the trimmed V and J ends, which lost 8 bases and 3 bases, there was a span of 14 bases. The CDR3 contains 13 residues. This CDR3 is CASSPDRNYEQYF. The CDR3 region has the DNA TGTGCCAGCAGCCCGGACAGAAACTACGAGCAGTACTTC.

Regarding this clonotype: A much more abundant neighbour one base away suggests this may be a read error. The V and J genes are TRBV19 and TRBJ2-7; D tentatively fits TRBD1 or TRBD2 (5 bases each). Per germline, CDR1 LNHDA and CDR2 SQIVND (reference sequence). Between the trimmed V and J ends, which lost 7 bases and 3 bases, there was a span of 13 bases. The CDR3 covers 13 residues. CDR3 residues: CASNTGTNYEQYF. CDR3 DNA sequence: TGTGCCAGTAATACCGGGACCAACTACGAGCAGTACTTC.

The genes are TRBV6-2 or TRBV6-3 and TRBJ1-2; perhaps TRBD1 as D (5 bases). This CDR3 is built from 17 residues. V gave up 6 bases and J gave up 3 bases, with 23 bases separating them. CDR1 and CDR2 from the germline V gene are MNHEY and SVGEGT. CDR3 protein: CASSPTFGGAADYGYTF. The DNA for the CDR3 is TGTGCCAGCAGCCCAACGTTCGGGGGAGCGGCTGACTATGGCTACACCTTC.

This clonotype was detected many times. The chain is built from TRBV27 and TRBJ2-5; no reliable D call. This CDR3 spans 14 amino acids. The V end was cut by 4 bases, the J end by 4 bases, with 13 bases between. Germline values: CDR1 MNHEY, CDR2 SMNVEV (reference sequence). The CDR3 DNA is TGTGCCAGCAGTTCCGGAACTCGCGGAGAGACCCAGTACTTC. Residues: CASSSGTRGETQYF.

In its sample, this clonotype was seen a few times. The CDR3 sequence: CASSYVAAYNEQFF. CDR3 nucleotides: TGTGCCAGCAGTTACGTGGCCGCCTACAATGAGCAGTTCTTC. V and J are TRBV6-5 and TRBJ2-1; D remains unclear. The CDR3 loop spans 14 amino acids. CDR1 and CDR2 from the germline V gene are MNHEY and SVGAGI. V lost 2 bases, J lost 2 bases, and 7 bases lay in between.

This clonotype was seen repeatedly, ten times or more. The rearrangement uses TRBV20-1 and TRBJ2-7; D may be TRBD2 (5 bases). The V gene's germline CDR1 is DFQATT and CDR2 SNEGSKA (reference sequence). The CDR3 has 14 amino acids. Trimming took 6 bases from V and 0 from J, leaving 15 bases between them. The CDR3 coding sequence is TGCAGTGCCCGGACTCAGGTTCCCTCCTACGAGCAGTACTTC. Translated: CSARTQVPSYEQYF.

CDR3 loop: CASSLGPGLATNTGELFF. CDR3 nucleotide sequence: TGTGCCAGCAGCTTGGGCCCGGGACTAGCGACGAACACCGGGGAGCTGTTTTTT. The J gene is TRBJ2-2, the V gene TRBV5-4; 10 bases are a match to TRBD2. The CDR3 loop spans 18 amino acids. J was trimmed by 0 bases and V by 0 bases; bases with no gene match: 5. Germline assignment: CDR1 SGHNT and CDR2 YYREEE (reference sequence). Combining the CDR3 with reference TRBV5-4 and TRBJ2-2 gives the whole variable domain ETGVTQSPTHLIKTRGQQVTLRCSSQSGHNTVSWYQQALGQGPQFIFQYYREEENGRGNFPPRFSGLQFPNYSSELNVNALELDDSALYLCASSLGPGLATNTGELFFGEGSRLTVL.